The source of this T cell receptor beta chain is a study of blood T cell repertoires in COVID-19. Across the whole study: Collection of acute and convalescent COVID-19 samples took place in the United States, Italy and Spain. Nucleic acid was either cDNA or gDNA, and it came from T cells, B-cell-depleted T cells, or PBMCs.

Under the authors' procedure: Cell counts per sample came from amplifying reference gene primers. Data came from immunoSEQ multiplex PCR; TCRdb stores just in-frame clones and leaves some out. Clone size and V and J calls were adopted from that table, with D and trimming inferred from the DNA. The sample has 140,000 to 150,000 clones, roughly 80% seen once. Comments on this clone: Compared with germline, one end of the junction differs, possibly owing to a read error.

The specimen sequenced was peripheral blood. This clonotype was obtained from a human donor in a cohort sampled during active COVID-19.

The CDR3 sequence: CASSSQDGSSYEQYF. The CDR3 DNA reads TGTGCTAGCAGCTCACAGGACGGTAGCTCCTACGAGCAGTACTTC. The chain is built from TRBV7-7 and TRBJ2-7; tentatively, D is TRBD1 (5 bases). Germline CDR1 SSHAT, CDR2 FNYEAQ (reference sequence). The CDR3 has 15 residues.